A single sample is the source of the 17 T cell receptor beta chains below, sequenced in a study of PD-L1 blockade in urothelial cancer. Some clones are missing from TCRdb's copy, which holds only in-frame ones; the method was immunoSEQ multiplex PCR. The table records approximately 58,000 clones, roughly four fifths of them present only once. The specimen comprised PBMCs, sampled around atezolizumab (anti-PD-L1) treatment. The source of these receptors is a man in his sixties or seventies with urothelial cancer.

CDR3 sequence: CASSFGLRASYEQYF. DNA for the CDR3: TGTGCCAGCAGTTTTGGGTTGCGGGCCTCCTACGAGCAGTACTTC. The V call is TRBV28, the J call TRBJ2-7, with D maybe TRBD2 (5 bases). The germline gives CDR1 MDHEN, CDR2 SYDVKM. The CDR3 has 15 residues. Trimming shortened V by 3 bases and J by 0 bases, and 12 bases separated the two germline ends.

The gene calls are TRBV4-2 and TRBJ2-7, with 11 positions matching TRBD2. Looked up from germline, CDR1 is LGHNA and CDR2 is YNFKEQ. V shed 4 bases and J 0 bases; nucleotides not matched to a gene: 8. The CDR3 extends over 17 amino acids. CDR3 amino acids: CASSPIQGLADSYEQYF. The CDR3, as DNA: TGTGCCAGCAGCCCCATACAGGGACTAGCGGACTCCTACGAGCAGTACTTC.

CDR3 in amino acids: CASSQDRTTQETQYF. In DNA form, the CDR3 reads TGCGCCAGCAGCCAAGATAGGACTACCCAAGAGACCCAGTACTTC. The rearrangement uses TRBV4-1 and TRBJ2-5; weak D call: TRBD2 (6 bases). Trimming left V 0 bases short and J 1 base short, with 9 bases between. Germline-derived CDR1 and CDR2 are MGHRA and YSYEKL. This CDR3 region has 15 residues.

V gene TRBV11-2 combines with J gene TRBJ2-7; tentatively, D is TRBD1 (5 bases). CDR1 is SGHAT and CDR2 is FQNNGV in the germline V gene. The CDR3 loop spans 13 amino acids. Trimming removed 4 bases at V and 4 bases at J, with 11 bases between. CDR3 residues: CASSSPQGYEQYF. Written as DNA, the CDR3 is TGTGCCAGCAGCTCCCCCCAGGGTTACGAGCAGTACTTC.

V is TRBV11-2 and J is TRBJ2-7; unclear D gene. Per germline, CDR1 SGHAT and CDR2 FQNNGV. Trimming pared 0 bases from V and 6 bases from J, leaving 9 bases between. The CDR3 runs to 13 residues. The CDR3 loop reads CASSLDLIGEQYF. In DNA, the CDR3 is TGTGCCAGCAGCTTAGATTTGATCGGCGAGCAGTACTTC.

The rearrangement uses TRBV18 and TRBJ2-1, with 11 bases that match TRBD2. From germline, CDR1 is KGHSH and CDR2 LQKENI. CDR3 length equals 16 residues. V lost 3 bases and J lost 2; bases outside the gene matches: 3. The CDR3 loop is CASSPQLAGAYNEQFF. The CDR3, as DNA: TGTGCCAGCTCACCGCAACTAGCGGGAGCCTACAATGAGCAGTTCTTC.

The CDR3: CASSPRDSSNQPQHF. The CDR3 coding sequence is TGTGCCAGCAGTCCCCGGGACTCTAGCAATCAGCCCCAGCATTTT. This chain connects TRBV6-5 to TRBJ1-5; TRBD1 is a possible D gene (5 bases). The CDR3 totals 15 residues. Germline CDR1 reads MNHEY; CDR2 reads SVGAGI. V was shortened by 5 bases and J by 0 bases, with 11 bases between the two germline ends.

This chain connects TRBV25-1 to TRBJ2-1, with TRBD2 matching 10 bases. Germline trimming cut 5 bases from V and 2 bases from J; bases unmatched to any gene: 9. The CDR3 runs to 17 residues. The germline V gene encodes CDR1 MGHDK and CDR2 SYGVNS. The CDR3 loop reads CASSTWTSGLPYNEQFF. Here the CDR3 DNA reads TGTGCCAGCAGTACCTGGACTAGCGGTTTACCCTACAATGAGCAGTTCTTC.

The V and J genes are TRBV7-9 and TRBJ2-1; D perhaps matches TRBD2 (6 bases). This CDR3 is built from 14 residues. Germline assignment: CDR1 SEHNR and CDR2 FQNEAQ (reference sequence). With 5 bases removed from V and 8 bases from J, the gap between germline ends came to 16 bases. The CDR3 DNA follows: TGTGCCAGCAGCCGACTAGATGGGTGGTATGAGCAGTTCTTC. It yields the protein CASSRLDGWYEQFF.

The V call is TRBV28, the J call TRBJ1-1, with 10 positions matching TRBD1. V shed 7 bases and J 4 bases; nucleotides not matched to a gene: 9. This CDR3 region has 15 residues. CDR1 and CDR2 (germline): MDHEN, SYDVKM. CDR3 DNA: TGTGCCAGCATTTTTGGACAGGGGGGGGCCACTGAAGCTTTCTTT. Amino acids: CASIFGQGGATEAFF.

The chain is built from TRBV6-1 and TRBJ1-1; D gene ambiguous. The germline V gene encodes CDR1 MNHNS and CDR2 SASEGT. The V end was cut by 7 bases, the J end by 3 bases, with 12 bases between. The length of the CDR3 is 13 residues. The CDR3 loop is CASNQRVDTEAFF. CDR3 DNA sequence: TGTGCCAGCAACCAGAGGGTTGACACTGAAGCTTTCTTT.

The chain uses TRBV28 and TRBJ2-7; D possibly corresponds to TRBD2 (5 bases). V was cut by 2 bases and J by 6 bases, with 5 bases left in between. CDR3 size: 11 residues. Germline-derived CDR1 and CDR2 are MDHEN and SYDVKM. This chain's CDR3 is CASSLRGEQYF. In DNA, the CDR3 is TGTGCCAGCAGTTTACGGGGCGAGCAGTACTTC.

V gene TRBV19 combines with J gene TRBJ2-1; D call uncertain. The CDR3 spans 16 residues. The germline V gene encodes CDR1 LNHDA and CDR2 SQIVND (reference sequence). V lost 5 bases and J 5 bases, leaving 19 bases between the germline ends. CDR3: CASSPRALSRHNEQFF. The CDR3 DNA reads TGTGCCAGTAGTCCCCGAGCCCTATCCCGCCACAATGAGCAGTTCTTC.

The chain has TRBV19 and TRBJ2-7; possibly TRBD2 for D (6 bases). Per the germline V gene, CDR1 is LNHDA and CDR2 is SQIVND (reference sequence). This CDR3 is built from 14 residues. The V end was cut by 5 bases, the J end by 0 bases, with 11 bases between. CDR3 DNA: TGTGCCAGTAGTCGGAGGGAAGGCTCCTACGAGCAGTACTTC. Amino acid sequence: CASSRREGSYEQYF. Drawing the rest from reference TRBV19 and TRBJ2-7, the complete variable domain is DGGITQSPKYLFRKEGQNVTLSCEQNLNHDAMYWYRQDPGQGLRLIYYSQIVNDFQKGDIAEGYSVSREKKESFPLTVTSAQKNPTAFYLCASSRREGSYEQYFGPGTRLTVT.

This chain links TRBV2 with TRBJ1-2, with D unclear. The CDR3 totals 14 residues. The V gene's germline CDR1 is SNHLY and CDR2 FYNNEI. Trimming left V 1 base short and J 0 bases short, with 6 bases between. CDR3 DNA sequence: TGTGCCAGCAGTGAAGACAGACCTAACTATGGCTACACCTTC. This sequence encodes CASSEDRPNYGYTF.

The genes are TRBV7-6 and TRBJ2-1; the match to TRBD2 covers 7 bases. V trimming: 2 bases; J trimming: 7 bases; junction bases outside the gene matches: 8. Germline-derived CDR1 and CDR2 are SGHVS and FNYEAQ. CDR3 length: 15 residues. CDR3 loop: CASSLTAGARNEQFF. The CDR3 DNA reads TGTGCCAGCAGCTTAACGGCGGGAGCCAGAAATGAGCAGTTCTTC.

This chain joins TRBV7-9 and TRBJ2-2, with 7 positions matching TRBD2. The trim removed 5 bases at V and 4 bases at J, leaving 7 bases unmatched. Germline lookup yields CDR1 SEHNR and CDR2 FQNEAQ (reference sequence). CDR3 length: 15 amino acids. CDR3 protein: CASSRGSRGTGELFF. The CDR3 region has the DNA TGTGCCAGCAGCCGCGGGAGTCGCGGCACCGGGGAGCTGTTTTTT.